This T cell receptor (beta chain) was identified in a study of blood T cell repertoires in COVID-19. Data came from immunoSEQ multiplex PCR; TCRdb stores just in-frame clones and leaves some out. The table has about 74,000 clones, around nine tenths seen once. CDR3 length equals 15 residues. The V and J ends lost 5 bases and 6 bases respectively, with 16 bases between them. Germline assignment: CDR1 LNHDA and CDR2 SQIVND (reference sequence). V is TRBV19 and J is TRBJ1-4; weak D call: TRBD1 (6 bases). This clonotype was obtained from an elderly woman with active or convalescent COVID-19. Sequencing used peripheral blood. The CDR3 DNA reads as TGTGCCAGTAGTTCTCAGGGGACGGCTGATGAAAAACTGTTTTTT. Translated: CASSSQGTADEKLFF.